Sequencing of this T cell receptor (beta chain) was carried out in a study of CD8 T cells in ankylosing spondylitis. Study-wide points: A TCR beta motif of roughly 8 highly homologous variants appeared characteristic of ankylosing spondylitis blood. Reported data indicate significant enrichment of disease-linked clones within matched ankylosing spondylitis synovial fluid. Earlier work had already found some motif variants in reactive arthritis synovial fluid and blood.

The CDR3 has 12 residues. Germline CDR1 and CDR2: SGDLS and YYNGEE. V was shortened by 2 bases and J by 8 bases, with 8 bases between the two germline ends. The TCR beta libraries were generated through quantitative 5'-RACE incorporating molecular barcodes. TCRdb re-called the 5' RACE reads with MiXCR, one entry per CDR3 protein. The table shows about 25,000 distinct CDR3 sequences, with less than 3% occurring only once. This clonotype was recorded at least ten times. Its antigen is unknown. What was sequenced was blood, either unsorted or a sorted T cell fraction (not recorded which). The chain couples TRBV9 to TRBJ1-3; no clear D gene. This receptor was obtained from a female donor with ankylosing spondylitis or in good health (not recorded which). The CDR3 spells CASSVERDTIYF. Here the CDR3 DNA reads TGTGCCAGCAGCGTGGAGAGGGACACCATATATTTT. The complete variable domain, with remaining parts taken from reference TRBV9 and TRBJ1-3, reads DSGVTQTPKHLITATGQRVTLRCSPRSGDLSVYWYQQSLDQGLQFLIQYYNGEERAKGNILERFSAQQFPDLHSELNLSSLELGDSALYFCASSVERDTIYFGEGSWLTVV.